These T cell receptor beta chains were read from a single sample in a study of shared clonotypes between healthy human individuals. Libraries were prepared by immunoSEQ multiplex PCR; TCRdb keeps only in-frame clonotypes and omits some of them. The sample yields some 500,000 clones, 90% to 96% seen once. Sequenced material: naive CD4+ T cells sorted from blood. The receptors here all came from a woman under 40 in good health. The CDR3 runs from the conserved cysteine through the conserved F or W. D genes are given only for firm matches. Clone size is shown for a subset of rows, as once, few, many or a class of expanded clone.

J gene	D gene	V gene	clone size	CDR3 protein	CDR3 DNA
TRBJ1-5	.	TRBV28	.	CASSSGNQPQHF	TGTGCCAGCAGTTCCGGGAATCAGCCCCAGCATTTT
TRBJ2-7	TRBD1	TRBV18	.	CASSPRDRNHEQYF	TGTGCCAGCTCACCTCGGGACAGGAACCACGAGCAGTACTTC
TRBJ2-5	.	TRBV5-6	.	CASSQHPTQLQETQYF	TGTGCCAGCAGCCAACACCCGACACAGCTACAAGAGACCCAGTACTTC
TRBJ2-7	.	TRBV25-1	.	CASSEAGPSSYEQYF	TGTGCCAGCAGTGAAGCCGGTCCCAGCTCCTACGAGCAGTACTTC
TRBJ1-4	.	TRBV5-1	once	CASSLVLRGQGTNEKLFF	TGCGCCAGCAGCTTGGTTTTGCGAGGGCAGGGAACTAATGAAAAACTGTTTTTT
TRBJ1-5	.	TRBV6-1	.	CASRESQPQHF	TGTGCCAGCCGAGAGAGTCAGCCCCAGCATTTT
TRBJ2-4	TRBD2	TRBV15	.	CATSRAQEGLAGVGNIQYF	TGTGCCACCAGCAGAGCCCAGGAGGGACTAGCGGGAGTAGGGAACATTCAGTACTTC
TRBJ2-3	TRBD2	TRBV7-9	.	CASSTIAGADTQYF	TGTGCCAGCAGCACCATAGCGGGAGCAGATACGCAGTATTTT
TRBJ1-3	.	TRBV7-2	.	CASSTGSGNTIYF	TGTGCCAGCAGCACGGGGTCTGGAAACACCATATATTTT
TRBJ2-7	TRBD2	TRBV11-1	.	CASSPGGLSYEQYF	TGTGCCAGCAGCCCCGGGGGGTTATCCTACGAGCAGTACTTC
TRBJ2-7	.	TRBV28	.	CASSLFGVSYEQYF	TGTGCCAGCAGTTTATTCGGGGTGAGCTACGAGCAGTACTTC
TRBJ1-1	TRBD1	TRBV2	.	CASSVDRENTEAFF	TGTGCCAGCAGTGTGGACAGGGAGAACACTGAAGCTTTCTTT
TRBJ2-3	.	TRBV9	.	CASSVGLDADTQYF	TGTGCCAGCAGCGTAGGGCTAGACGCAGATACGCAGTATTTT
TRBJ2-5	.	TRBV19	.	CASRIRDGQETQYF	TGTGCCAGTCGGATCCGGGACGGCCAAGAGACCCAGTACTTC
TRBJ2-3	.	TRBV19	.	CASTKTGSTDTQYF	TGTGCCAGTACCAAAACAGGGTCTACAGATACGCAGTATTTT
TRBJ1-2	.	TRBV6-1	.	CASSEATGRTNYGYTF	TGTGCCAGCAGTGAAGCCACGGGACGGACAAACTATGGCTACACCTTC
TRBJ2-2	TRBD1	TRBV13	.	CASSSVQGRNTGELFF	TGTGCCAGCAGCTCAGTACAGGGGAGGAACACCGGGGAGCTGTTTTTT
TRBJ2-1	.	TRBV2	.	CASSVGWNEQFF	TGTGCCAGCAGTGTCGGCTGGAATGAGCAGTTCTTC
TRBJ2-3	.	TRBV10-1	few	CASSDADTQYF	TGCGCCAGCAGTGATGCAGATACGCAGTATTTT
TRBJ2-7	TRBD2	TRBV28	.	CATMIAGRSYEQYF	TGTGCCACCATGATAGCGGGCCGCTCCTACGAGCAGTACTTC
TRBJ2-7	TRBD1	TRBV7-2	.	CASSLGTGGSYEQYF	TGTGCCAGCAGCCTCGGGACAGGGGGCTCCTACGAGCAGTACTTC
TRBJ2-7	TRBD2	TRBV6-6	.	CASKVAGAREQYF	TGTGCCAGCAAGGTAGCGGGAGCGAGGGAGCAGTACTTC
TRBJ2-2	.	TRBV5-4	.	CASSLANLGARATGELFF	TGTGCCAGCAGCTTGGCCAATTTGGGGGCGCGGGCCACCGGGGAGCTGTTTTTT
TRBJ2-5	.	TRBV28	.	CASRGRGSPLQETQYF	TGTGCCAGCAGGGGCAGGGGTTCACCACTCCAAGAGACCCAGTACTTC
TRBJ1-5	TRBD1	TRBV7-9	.	CASSLGGTVNQPQHF	TGTGCCAGCAGCTTAGGTGGGACAGTCAATCAGCCCCAGCATTTT